This paragraph reports one T cell receptor beta chain. The target antigen is unknown. J lost 4 bases, V lost 7 bases, and 12 bases had no gene match. Germline V lookup: CDR1 SGHRS, CDR2 YFSETQ. CDR3 length: 16 amino acids. The data derive from a study of cytomegalovirus exposure and HLA in healthy donors. Findings of the study overall: The study designated 150 to 200 TCR beta chains cytomegalovirus-associated. The productive fraction for most TCR beta V segments was about 90% or about 30% in an earlier analysis. The authors confirmed in vitro that three CMV-associated chains were specific for CMV antigens.

A multiplex PCR was run with 60 Vbeta primers and 13 Jbeta primers. TCRdb's table, derived via immunoSEQ multiplex PCR, lists solely in-frame clones and lacks some. This sample's table reports 35,000 to 45,000 clones. J is TRBJ2-1 and V is TRBV5-1; 9 bases line up with TRBD2. The sample comprised PBMCs. This receptor was taken from a young woman in good health and CMV-seropositive. The CDR3 region has the DNA TGCGCCAGCGGGCTAGCGGGGAGTTCTCAATACAATGAGCAGTTCTTC. Translation gives CASGLAGSSQYNEQFF.